These T cell receptor beta chains were read from a single sample in a study of T cells after yellow fever vaccination. MiXCR, applied by TCRdb to the 5' RACE reads, yields one record per CDR3 protein. The table shows 550,000 to 750,000 distinct CDR3 sequences, with roughly 13% occurring only once. The source material was PBMCs, sampled on the day of the yellow fever booster vaccination. The source is a man under 40 who received the YFV17D yellow fever vaccine. The CDR3 runs from the conserved cysteine through the conserved F or W. D genes are given only for firm matches. Expanded clones get a size class; other rows say once, few or many, or leave the size out.

TRBJ2-1 - TRBV5-1 TRBD2 TGCGCCAGCAGCCCTGGCCCCCCTCTACAGACTAGCGGGAGCAATGAGCAGTTCTTC CASSPGPPLQTSGSNEQFF
TRBJ1-5 few TRBV19 - TGTGCCAGTAGTATAGGGTATGTAGGCCCGGGGAGAGGTGGCAATCAGCCCCAGCATTTT CASSIGYVGPGRGGNQPQHF
TRBJ2-4 few TRBV7-9 - TGTGCCAGCAGCTTAGCGCGGGTAGCCAAAAACATTCAGTACTTC CASSLARVAKNIQYF
TRBJ1-3 - TRBV19 - TGTGCCAGTAGCGTGACAAGGGGCTCTGGAAACACCATATATTTT CASSVTRGSGNTIYF
TRBJ1-4 few TRBV20-1 - TGCAGTGCTAGAGATCTAAGGGAAAAACTGTTTTTT CSARDLREKLFF
TRBJ2-7 many TRBV5-1 - TGCGCCAGCAGCTTGTCGGCCGGCAAGCCATCCTACGAGCAGTACTTC CASSLSAGKPSYEQYF
TRBJ2-3 few TRBV14 TRBD2 TGTGCCAGCAGCCAAAAGGTAGCGGGAGGAGATACGCAGTATTTT CASSQKVAGGDTQYF
TRBJ2-1 - TRBV6-5 TRBD2 TGTGCCAGCAGTTACCGTCAATTGATGACTAGCGGGTACTACAATGAGCAGTTCTTC CASSYRQLMTSGYYNEQFF
TRBJ2-1 - TRBV19 - TGTGCCAGTAGTGTTGGGGGGCTGGTAAATGAGCAGTTCTTC CASSVGGLVNEQFF
TRBJ2-7 - TRBV7-2 TRBD2 TGTGCCAGCAGCTTAGTTGCGGGAGGTGTCGAGCAGTACTTC CASSLVAGGVEQYF
TRBJ2-5 - TRBV7-2 - TGTGCCAGCAGCGTCCTATCCCAGACCCAGTACTTC CASSVLSQTQYF
TRBJ1-5 - TRBV2 - TGTGCCAGCAGGGGAGACACCCCGCTCCAGCCCCAGCATTTT CASRGDTPLQPQHF
TRBJ2-7 - TRBV6-2/TRBV6-3 - TGTGCCAGCGAGGACTCCTCCTACGAGCAGTACTTC CASEDSSYEQYF
TRBJ2-1 few TRBV18 TRBD2 TGTGCCAGCTCACCGGGACTAGCGGGAGGTACCTCCTACAATGAGCAGTTCTTC CASSPGLAGGTSYNEQFF
TRBJ1-1 few TRBV28 - TGTGCCAGCAGTCTACCAATCAGGGCTGAAGCTTTCTTT CASSLPIRAEAFF
TRBJ2-3 - TRBV7-3 TRBD2 TGTGCCAGCAGCCTGCTTAGCGGGAGGGCTCCTACAGATACGCAGTATTTT CASSLLSGRAPTDTQYF
TRBJ1-3 - TRBV6-5 - TGTGCCAGCAGTTACGCGGAATCTGGAAACACCATATATTTT CASSYAESGNTIYF
TRBJ2-5 - TRBV5-1 - TGCGCCAGCAGCTTGGTGGCGGACCAAGAGACCCAGTACTTC CASSLVADQETQYF
TRBJ2-1 few TRBV5-1 TRBD2 TGCGCCAGCAGCGGGGGAGGGACTAGCGGGCGCAATGAGCAGTTCTTC CASSGGGTSGRNEQFF
TRBJ2-7 - TRBV29-1 - TGCAGCGTTGGGCCTAGGGTTCCCTACGAGCAGTACTTC CSVGPRVPYEQYF
TRBJ1-1 - TRBV7-9 - TGTGCCAGCAGCTTGGACAACACGATGAACACTGAAGCTTTCTTT CASSLDNTMNTEAFF
TRBJ2-7 - TRBV3-1 - TGTGCCTGCAGCAAGTTGGCCAGATGTACACCAACCTACGAGCAGTACTTC CACSKLARCTPTYEQYF
TRBJ1-1 many TRBV20-1 - TGCAGTGCTAGAGCATTGGGGCGGGACACTGAAGCTTTCTTT CSARALGRDTEAFF
TRBJ2-7 - TRBV29-1 - TGCAGCGTTACAGATTACGAGCAGTACTTC CSVTDYEQYF
TRBJ2-7 few TRBV5-1 - TGCGCCAGCAGCCCGACCGGGACAATCACCTACGAGCAGTACTTC CASSPTGTITYEQYF
TRBJ2-2 - TRBV20-1 TRBD2 TGCAGTGCGTCCGGGACTAGCGGGAAGAACACCGGGGAGCTGTTTTTT CSASGTSGKNTGELFF
TRBJ1-4 few TRBV7-8 TRBD1 TGTGCCAGCAGCTATGGGACAGGGGAAAATGAAAAACTGTTTTTT CASSYGTGENEKLFF
TRBJ2-2 - TRBV18 - TGTGCCAGCTCACCTTCACAGGCGAACACCGGGGAGCTGTTTTTT CASSPSQANTGELFF
TRBJ2-7 - TRBV5-1 - TGCGCCAGCAGAACGGTATACAAGCTAACCTACGAGCAGTACTTC CASRTVYKLTYEQYF
TRBJ2-1 - TRBV20-1 TRBD2 TGCAGTGCTAGACAAATTCCTGGGACTAGCGGGAGTATAAGCGGGGTAGAGCAGTTCTTC CSARQIPGTSGSISGVEQFF
TRBJ2-7 - TRBV9 TRBD2 TGTGCCAGCAGCGTAGGACTAGCGAGTAGAGAGCAGTACTTC CASSVGLASREQYF
TRBJ1-1 few TRBV25-1 - TGTGCCAGCAGCTTCGACTGGTCCCCAGGATGGACTGAAGCTTTCTTT CASSFDWSPGWTEAFF
TRBJ2-2 - TRBV5-4 - TGTGCCAGCAGGGGAGGCGGGACGGCGAACACCGGGGAGCTGTTTTTT CASRGGGTANTGELFF
TRBJ2-3 - TRBV11-2 - TGTGCCAGCAGCTCGACACAGGGCCCGGATACGCAGTATTTT CASSSTQGPDTQYF
TRBJ2-7 few TRBV27 - TGTGCCAGCAGCTTCCAGAGCTCCTACGAGCAGTACTTC CASSFQSSYEQYF
TRBJ2-3 few TRBV4-3 - TGCGCCAGCAGCCAATACAGGGTCTTAGAAGATACGCAGTATTTT CASSQYRVLEDTQYF
TRBJ2-7 few TRBV3-1 TRBD2 TGTGCCAGCACCCCTAGCGGGACGTACGAGCAGTACTTC CASTPSGTYEQYF
TRBJ2-7 few TRBV9 - TGTGCCAGCAGCGTAGAAGGAGGGGCATCCTCCTACGAGCAGTACTTC CASSVEGGASSYEQYF
TRBJ1-3 few TRBV5-1 - TGCGCCAGCAGCTTGTCAGCTTACTCCTCTGGAAACACCATATATTTT CASSLSAYSSGNTIYF
TRBJ2-1 few TRBV20-1 - TGCAGTGCTATTCCCCCTGGAATAGGAGCTGAGCAGTTCTTC CSAIPPGIGAEQFF
TRBJ2-7 few TRBV7-2 TRBD1 TGTGCCAGCAGCCCCGTTGACAGGGGGCAGTACTTC CASSPVDRGQYF
TRBJ1-1 - TRBV30 TRBD1 TGTGCCTGGAGCCCACAGGGGGGGAGAGACACTGAAGCTTTCTTT CAWSPQGGRDTEAFF
TRBJ2-3 - TRBV29-1 TRBD2 TGCAGCGTGGGCGTGAACACGGGGGGTACGCAGTATTTT CSVGVNTGGTQYF
TRBJ2-1 few TRBV9 - TGTGCCAGCAAGGGAGAGGGAATGGAGCAGTTCTTC CASKGEGMEQFF
TRBJ2-1 many TRBV12-3/TRBV12-4 TRBD1 TGTGCCAGCACCCAGGGGGCTCGGAATGAGCAGTTCTTC CASTQGARNEQFF
TRBJ2-7 few TRBV24-1 - TGTGCCACCAGTTTGGGTGGGTCACGAGGGGAGCAGTACTTC CATSLGGSRGEQYF
TRBJ1-1 - TRBV6-4 - TGTGCCAGCAGTGAGTACCCGCCGGCTCACACTGAAGCTTTCTTT CASSEYPPAHTEAFF
TRBJ2-5 - TRBV20-1 TRBD2 TGCAGTGCTAGAGATCCGGGACTAGCGGGAGATATGGAGACCCAGTACTTC CSARDPGLAGDMETQYF
TRBJ2-2 few TRBV5-1 - TGCGCCAGCAGCTTACAGGGCGTGCTGTTTTTT CASSLQGVLFF
TRBJ2-7 few TRBV18 - TGTGCCAGCTCACCCGTGAATTCCTACGAGCAGTACTTC CASSPVNSYEQYF
TRBJ2-7 many TRBV7-2 - TGTGCCAGCAGCTTAGAGTTGGGTGAGCAGTACTTC CASSLELGEQYF
TRBJ2-7 few TRBV6-1 - TGTGCCAGTGGGGAGGAGGTAGGCCTCTACGAGCAGTACTTC CASGEEVGLYEQYF
TRBJ1-5 few TRBV19 - TGTGCCAGTAGTGATGGGGGAATCAATCAGCCCCAGCATTTT CASSDGGINQPQHF
TRBJ1-2 - TRBV6-6 - TGTGCCAGCCGTGATGGGAGAGCCTCATACACCTTC CASRDGRASYTF
TRBJ2-7 many TRBV7-2 TRBD2 TGTGCCAGCAGCCGACGAGCGGGAGCCTCCTACGAGCAGTACTTC CASSRRAGASYEQYF